The present T cell receptor beta chain was sequenced within a study of CD8+ T cells in alopecia areata. General study results and limits: Across lesional scalp, and particularly alopecia totalis/universalis, clonality surpassed that of normal scalp.

Germline CDR1 and CDR2: MNHEY and SVGAGI. This CDR3 is built from 15 residues. The junction had 8 bases not matched to a gene; V was cut back by 4 bases and J by 4 bases. The sequencing template was cDNA reverse transcribed from extracted RNA. The repertoire was sequenced with immunoSEQ multiplex PCR; TCRdb's copy has only in-frame clones and lacks some. Of more than 200,000 clones in the sample, roughly 69% were seen once. Note on this clone: Its antigen is unknown.

The specimen comprised CD4+ T cells sorted from blood, sampled at week 0. The clonotype originates from a human donor with alopecia areata. The V call is TRBV6-5, the J call TRBJ1-1, with TRBD1 matching over 8 bases. The CDR3: CASSSPGQATTEAFF. DNA for the CDR3: TGTGCCAGCAGTTCGCCGGGACAGGCAACCACTGAAGCTTTCTTT.